This passage covers 20 T cell receptor beta chains from one sample sequenced in a study of control samples from healthy donors and cancer patients. The table came from immunoSEQ multiplex PCR; TCRdb's copy has only in-frame clones and leaves some out. The sample lists around 71,000 clones; roughly 86% were seen once. Material for sequencing was PBMCs. The source is a woman in her 50s with head and neck cancer.

The rearrangement uses TRBV28 and TRBJ2-4; D may correspond to TRBD1 or TRBD2 (5 bases each). The germline V and J ends were trimmed by 5 bases and 1 base, with 9 bases remaining between them. In germline, CDR1 is MDHEN, CDR2 SYDVKM. This CDR3 has 14 amino acids. The CDR3 loop is CASSAWGAKNIQYF. The CDR3 bases are TGTGCCAGCAGTGCCTGGGGGGCCAAAAACATTCAGTACTTC. The whole variable domain, filled in from reference TRBV28 and TRBJ2-4, reads DVKVTQSSRYLVKRTGEKVFLECVQDMDHENMFWYRQDPGLGLRLIYFSYDVKMKEKGDIPEGYSVSREKKERFSLILESASTNQTSMYLCASSAWGAKNIQYFGAGTRLSVL.

J is TRBJ1-5 and V is TRBV30; weak D call: TRBD1 (5 bases). V was pared by 2 bases and J by 6 bases, with 14 bases between. This CDR3 is 14 amino acids long. Per the germline V gene, CDR1 is GTSNPN and CDR2 is SVGIG (reference sequence). The CDR3 sequence is CAWSPRVRRQPQHF. The DNA for the CDR3 is TGTGCCTGGAGTCCCAGGGTAAGGCGTCAGCCCCAGCATTTT.

J is TRBJ2-1 and V is TRBV2, with D possibly being TRBD1 or TRBD2 (5 bases each). Per the germline V gene, CDR1 is SNHLY and CDR2 is FYNNEI. The V and J ends lost 8 bases and 0 bases respectively, with 17 bases between them. This CDR3 is 16 amino acids long. CDR3 protein: CASPITGTSSYNEQFF. CDR3 nucleotides: TGTGCCAGCCCAATCACAGGCACTAGCTCCTACAATGAGCAGTTCTTC.

The V call is TRBV6-5, the J call TRBJ1-2; D not resolved. The germline V gene encodes CDR1 MNHEY and CDR2 SVGAGI. The CDR3 loop spans 15 amino acids. V lost 0 bases to trimming and J lost 0 bases, with 8 bases between them. CDR3 sequence: CASSYSRATNYGYTF. As DNA, the CDR3 is TGTGCCAGCAGTTACTCGAGGGCTACTAACTATGGCTACACCTTC.

J is TRBJ2-3 and V is TRBV9; 9 bases agree with TRBD2. This CDR3 is 15 amino acids long. The germline V gene has CDR1 SGDLS and CDR2 YYNGEE. The V and J ends lost 2 bases and 2 bases, in that order; junction bases with no gene match: 3. CDR3: CASSVTSGFTDTQYF. The CDR3 bases are TGTGCCAGCAGCGTGACTAGCGGCTTCACAGATACGCAGTATTTT.

The J gene is TRBJ2-3, the V gene TRBV6-4, with 7 bases lining up with TRBD1. Germline loops: CDR1 MRHNA, CDR2 SNTAGT. This CDR3 spans 15 amino acids. V was clipped by 4 bases and J by 0 bases; unmatched bases: 4. The CDR3 loop reads CASSGEGGSTDTQYF. The CDR3 nucleotides read TGTGCCAGCAGTGGAGAAGGGGGCAGCACAGATACGCAGTATTTT.

The V call is TRBV5-8, the J call TRBJ1-5; a weak D match, TRBD1 (6 bases). Germline V lookup: CDR1 SGHTS, CDR2 YDEGEE. V shed 0 bases and J shed 7 bases, with 14 bases lying between them. The CDR3 has 15 amino acids. The DNA for the CDR3 is TGTGCCAGCAGCTTGGTCACAGGGACCGAACAGCCCCAGCATTTT. It encodes CASSLVTGTEQPQHF.

This chain's CDR3 is CASSRPQETQYF. Written as DNA, the CDR3 is TGTGCCAGCAGCCGCCCACAAGAGACCCAGTACTTC. This chain connects TRBV5-4 to TRBJ2-5; D gene uncertain. The V and J ends lost 4 bases and 2 bases respectively, with 6 bases between them. The CDR3 spans 12 residues. Germline values: CDR1 SGHNT, CDR2 YYREEE (reference sequence).

The chain recombines TRBV7-2 with TRBJ1-2, with D perhaps matching TRBD1 (5 bases). The CDR3 totals 13 residues. Looked up from germline, CDR1 is SGHTA and CDR2 is FQGNSA. V was pared by 2 bases and J by 8 bases, with 12 bases between. CDR3 residues: CASSLRGIGGYTF. In DNA form, the CDR3 reads TGTGCCAGCAGCTTAAGGGGCATTGGCGGCTACACCTTC.

The gene calls are TRBV27 and TRBJ2-3, with 8 bases identical to TRBD1. The J segment lost 3 bases and the V segment lost 5 bases, leaving 7 bases of the junction unmatched. Germline CDR1 is MNHEY and CDR2 is SMNVEV (reference sequence). This CDR3 contains 15 residues. The CDR3 DNA is TGTGCCAGCAGTAAACGGGACAGGAGGACAGATACGCAGTATTTT. It translates to CASSKRDRRTDTQYF.

This chain connects TRBV6-4 to TRBJ2-3; TRBD2 aligns across 7 bases. This CDR3 region has 14 residues. V gave up 2 bases and J gave up 1 base; unmatched junction bases: 0. Germline V gene lookup returns CDR1 MRHNA and CDR2 SNTAGT. CDR3 amino acids: CASSDRGGTDTQYF. Here the CDR3 DNA reads TGTGCCAGCAGTGACCGGGGGGGCACAGATACGCAGTATTTT.

The rearrangement links TRBV2 to TRBJ1-5, with 12 bases identical to TRBD1. CDR1 and CDR2 (germline): SNHLY, FYNNEI. V shed 7 bases and J 7 bases; nucleotides not matched to a gene: 8. This CDR3 spans 15 amino acids. The CDR3 bases are TGTGCCAGCAACTTGGGACAGGGGGCTCGGCAGCCCCAGCATTTT. Amino acid sequence: CASNLGQGARQPQHF.

This sequence joins TRBV18 and TRBJ1-1; D not resolved. The CDR3 is 15 residues long. Germline CDR1 reads KGHSH; CDR2 reads LQKENI. The germline V and J ends were trimmed by 3 bases and 4 bases, with 15 bases remaining between them. CDR3 sequence (DNA): TGTGCCAGCTCACCGATTGGGCCCCGAACCACTGAAGCTTTCTTT. Protein: CASSPIGPRTTEAFF.

This chain links TRBV30 with TRBJ2-7, with 7 nucleotides matching TRBD1. Germline V CDR1 and CDR2: GTSNPN, SVGIG (reference sequence). The ends lost 6 bases at V and 2 bases at J; junction bases unmatched: 4. This CDR3 contains 12 residues. Here the CDR3 reads CACKQGTYEQYF. In nucleotides, the CDR3 is TGTGCCTGTAAACAGGGGACCTACGAGCAGTACTTC.

The chain links TRBV5-4 to TRBJ2-7, with D possibly being TRBD1 (6 bases). This CDR3 has 15 residues. Germline assignment: CDR1 SGHNT and CDR2 YYREEE (reference sequence). Trimming cost V 1 base and J 2 bases, with 13 bases left between them. CDR3 in amino acids: CASSLFGWTAYEQYF. DNA of the CDR3: TGTGCCAGCAGCTTGTTTGGATGGACAGCCTACGAGCAGTACTTC.

The chain is built from TRBV7-9 and TRBJ1-3; D gene ambiguous. The length of the CDR3 is 16 residues. Germline V CDR1 and CDR2: SEHNR, FQNEAQ (reference sequence). The V and J ends lost 1 base and 0 bases respectively, with 10 bases between them. The CDR3 nucleotides are TGTGCCAGCAGCTTAGGCAGCGGGCGCTCTGGAAACACCATATATTTT. Translation gives CASSLGSGRSGNTIYF.

The V and J genes are TRBV5-1 and TRBJ2-6; 10 nucleotides match TRBD1. In germline, CDR1 is SGHRS, CDR2 YFSETQ. V shed 0 bases, J shed 2 bases, and the junction held 2 bases outside the gene matches. This CDR3 has 17 residues. CDR3 loop: CASSLVTGGAGANVLTF. CDR3 in DNA: TGCGCCAGCAGCTTGGTGACAGGGGGCGCTGGGGCCAACGTCCTGACTTTC. Based on the CDR3 plus reference TRBV5-1 and TRBJ2-6, the full variable domain is KAGVTQTPRYLIKTRGQQVTLSCSPISGHRSVSWYQQTPGQGLQFLFEYFSETQRNKGNFPGRFSGRQFSNSRSEMNVSTLELGDSALYLCASSLVTGGAGANVLTFGAGSRLTVL.

This sequence joins TRBV2 and TRBJ1-3; TRBD1 agrees at 7 bases. Per germline, CDR1 SNHLY and CDR2 FYNNEI. This CDR3 is 14 amino acids long. The V and J ends lost 6 bases and 8 bases, in that order; junction bases with no gene match: 10. The CDR3 reads CASRVGTVGDTIYF. The CDR3 bases are TGTGCCAGCAGGGTTGGGACAGTCGGGGACACCATATATTTT. Using reference TRBV2 and TRBJ1-3 for the parts outside the CDR3, the full variable domain is EPEVTQTPSHQVTQMGQEVILRCVPISNHLYFYWYRQILGQKVEFLVSFYNNEISEKSEIFDDQFSVERPDGSNFTLKIRSTKLEDSAMYFCASRVGTVGDTIYFGEGSWLTVV.

The chain is built from TRBV6-5 and TRBJ1-1; D remains unclear. The CDR3 is 15 amino acids. V gave up 6 bases and J gave up 3 bases, with 17 bases separating them. Germline CDR1 MNHEY, CDR2 SVGAGI. The CDR3 nucleotides are TGTGCCAGCAGCAATATGGCAGAGGGTCACACTGAAGCTTTCTTT. Translation gives CASSNMAEGHTEAFF.

This clone was seen a handful of times. The rearrangement links TRBV6-1 to TRBJ1-4, with D hard to call. Between the trimmed V and J ends, which lost 0 bases and 0 bases, there was a span of 8 bases. This CDR3 has 16 amino acids. Per the germline V gene, CDR1 is MNHNS and CDR2 is SASEGT. CDR3 region: CASSEAGIATNEKLFF. CDR3 in DNA: TGTGCCAGCAGTGAAGCGGGGATAGCAACTAATGAAAAACTGTTTTTT.